This entry concerns a single T cell receptor beta chain. This clonotype was counted ten times or more. The antigen it binds to is not known. Per-nucleotide qualities are absent, and no much larger clonotype sits a single base away. Every patient had bone marrow sampled at the time of active disease. Bone marrow mononuclear cells were isolated by Ficoll-Hypaque density gradient centrifugation. CD138-negative cells were obtained by negative selection after labeling with CD138 magnetic microbeads on a MACS separator, removing myeloma plasma cells. Flow cytometry on an Attune NxT with CD138 antibodies was used to check the purity of the isolated cells. Total RNA was extracted with TRIzol reagent and quantified with a NanoDrop spectrophotometer. Paired RNA-seq and IR-seq were performed on the CD138-negative bone marrow sample of each patient. This sample was taken from a study of read filtering for tumor transcriptome and immune sequencing (dated by TCRdb to the early 2020s). Background on the whole study: The cohort had approximately 16 male and approximately 14 female patients with a mean age of roughly 62 years, ranging from about 45 to 90. The study compared TCR repertoires from targeted immune repertoire sequencing and bulk whole-transcriptome sequencing run on the same bone marrow samples. Per sample, about 4.05 to 10.27 million TCR-region mapped reads were obtained with IR-seq, compared with only 85 to 1273 with RNA-seq. By revised international staging, eight or nine patients were R-ISS I, about 16 were R-ISS II and over five were R-ISS III. Whole-transcriptome libraries were prepared with the TruSeq RNA Access Library Prep Kit after DNase treatment. As a main aim, a read-filtering strategy for immune repertoire data was addressed, with the specific question being whether clonotypes supported by a single read should be removed. General study outcomes and caveats: When single-read clonotypes were removed, the proportions of shared clonotypes in IR-seq and RNA-seq correlated more strongly. Rather than purified T cells, the sorted CD138-negative fraction was a mixed bone marrow immune population. In IR-seq, about four fifths of clonotypes but 3% to 4.5% of total reads were represented by single-read clonotypes, whereas in RNA-seq, about 69% of clonotypes and 40% to 55% of reads were represented by single-read clonotypes. Compared with RNA-seq, IR-seq captured clonotypes at much higher depth and more reliably, and a smaller IR-seq throughput was enough to identify most shared clonotypes.

CDR1 and CDR2 (SGHVS, FQNEAQ) derive from the germline V gene. From the cysteine through the phenylalanine, the CDR3 covers 16 amino acids. The entry retains the CDR3 DNA only, 48 bases that are in frame from base 1. V trim: 4 bases; J trim: 2 bases; unmatched bases: 8. TCR libraries were constructed from 300 to 400 ng RNA using the Immunoverse kit, and molecular barcoded adaptors covering alpha/delta and beta/gamma chains were employed. TCR library preparation used the same RNA that was used for transcriptome sequencing. Sequencing of the TCR libraries was done on an Illumina HiSeq 4000 with 2 x 150 cycles. The study's processing was this. MiXCR aligned TCR reads to human V, D, J and C references and assembled the aligned reads into CDR3 clonotypes, with quality filtering and error correction included. The tcR package in R was used for analysis of clonotype counts and gene usage diversity. Raw mapping reads were checked after the RNA-seq reads had been mapped by STAR aligner version 2.5.3a onto the human GRCh37 genome. IR-seq fastq files were randomly downsampled with Seqtk 1.3 to test the effect of sequencing depth on detected clonotypes. Using fastp at Q25 and MiXCR, TCRdb reprocessed the public reads and kept productive beta chains. Rows are combined by CDR3 protein, so each entry shows the most common genes and DNA. The V and J calls and clone size come from TCRdb's table, not from the authors' own analysis. The sample table lists around 58,000 distinct CDR3 sequences, more than 11% of them with a count of one. The ten largest clones take up approximately 47% of the sample.

This clonotype was sampled from a donor aged 40 or over with multiple myeloma. Recombination connected TRBV7-8 to TRBJ1-5; the junction holds 7 bases that match TRBD1. Sequencing was done on a sample of a population of CD138-negative cells sorted from bone marrow. Taken with the paper, the label for cell subset or site translates to: bone marrow mononuclear cells depleted of CD138+ plasma/myeloma cells by negative magnetic selection. The CDR3 protein: CASSSITGDGNQPQHF. The bases read TGTGCCAGCAGCTCGATAACAGGGGATGGCAATCAGCCCCAGCATTTT.